Given below is one T cell receptor beta chain in context. Its antigen has not been determined. Base qualities are not recorded, but no much larger clone differs from it by a single base. The data originate from a study of blood T cell repertoires in COVID-19 (dated by TCRdb to about 2020). Concerning the study at large: Samples from collaborators originated in the United States, Italy and Spain and spanned both the acute and convalescent phases of COVID-19. The prospective study material was composed of cDNA or gDNA derived from T cells, B-cell-depleted T cells, or PBMCs. Deeply sampled blood TCRbeta repertoires from subjects exposed to, actively infected with, or recovered from COVID-19 were included in the dataset. The repertoires were released in a freely available public database intended as a resource for research on the immune response to SARS-CoV-2. The samples were drawn from the first 160 participants of the ongoing ImmuneRACE study and from some 1,300 subjects provided by 6 global collaborators. The sample metadata nearly always contained a de-identified subject ID, COVID-19 status, age in years and sex. Where available, HLA class I and class II types were taken from metadata supplied by the sample provider and were not determined by assay-based typing. The full study reports these points: The amount of clinical and demographic metadata varied by source and participant and was provided uncurated.

The CDR3 runs 13 amino acids, cysteine and phenylalanine included. Kept here is only the CDR3 DNA, which spans 39 bases and is read in frame from base 1. Unmatched junction bases come to 2, with V trimmed by 4 bases and J by 3 bases. From the germline V gene (reference sequence), CDR1 is SGHKS and CDR2 is YYEKEE. Participants in the prospective study were aged about 18 to 95 years, lived in more than 20 United States geographic areas, and enrolled through a virtual design. Cohort assignment in the prospective study relied on participant-reported clinical history from a screening survey and a study questionnaire. Exposed participants were defined as having been in contact with someone with a PCR-confirmed or clinician-diagnosed COVID-19 case within 2 weeks of study entry. Each participant in the prospective study had whole blood, serum and a nasopharyngeal or oropharyngeal swab collected by mobile phlebotomists. Additional blood draws and questionnaires over an approximately two-month period could optionally be provided by prospective study participants. Prospective study blood samples were shipped either frozen or at room temperature before DNA extraction.

TCRbeta CDR3 regions were amplified from genomic DNA using the immunoSEQ Assay, a bias-controlled multiplex PCR. Per the authors' processing: Within the assay, amplification of reference gene primers was used to estimate how many nucleated cells each sample contained. Sequence reads were collapsed and filtered to measure the absolute abundance of every unique TCRbeta CDR3 rearrangement. For each sample, productive Simpson clonality was calculated as the square root of Simpson's diversity index across productive rearrangements. Not all clones reach the TCRdb copy of this immuneACCESS table, which keeps in-frame sequences only. Checked studies attribute under half of the gap to unresolved V genes and leave the rest unexplained. Clone size and the V and J calls come from that table; the DNA yielded D and trimming. In this sample the table shows approximately 340,000 clones, 80% to 95% of which occur a single time. The ten largest clonotypes hold 0.7% to 0.95% of the sample.

Specimen: PBMCs or T cells enriched from blood (not recorded which). The chain joins TRBV5-5 to TRBJ1-1; 8 central nucleotides agree with TRBD1. The sequence derives from a woman in her 40s who had been exposed to COVID-19. The CDR3 is CASSLDRDTEAFF. The nucleotide sequence reads TGTGCCAGCAGCCTGGACAGGGACACTGAAGCTTTCTTT.